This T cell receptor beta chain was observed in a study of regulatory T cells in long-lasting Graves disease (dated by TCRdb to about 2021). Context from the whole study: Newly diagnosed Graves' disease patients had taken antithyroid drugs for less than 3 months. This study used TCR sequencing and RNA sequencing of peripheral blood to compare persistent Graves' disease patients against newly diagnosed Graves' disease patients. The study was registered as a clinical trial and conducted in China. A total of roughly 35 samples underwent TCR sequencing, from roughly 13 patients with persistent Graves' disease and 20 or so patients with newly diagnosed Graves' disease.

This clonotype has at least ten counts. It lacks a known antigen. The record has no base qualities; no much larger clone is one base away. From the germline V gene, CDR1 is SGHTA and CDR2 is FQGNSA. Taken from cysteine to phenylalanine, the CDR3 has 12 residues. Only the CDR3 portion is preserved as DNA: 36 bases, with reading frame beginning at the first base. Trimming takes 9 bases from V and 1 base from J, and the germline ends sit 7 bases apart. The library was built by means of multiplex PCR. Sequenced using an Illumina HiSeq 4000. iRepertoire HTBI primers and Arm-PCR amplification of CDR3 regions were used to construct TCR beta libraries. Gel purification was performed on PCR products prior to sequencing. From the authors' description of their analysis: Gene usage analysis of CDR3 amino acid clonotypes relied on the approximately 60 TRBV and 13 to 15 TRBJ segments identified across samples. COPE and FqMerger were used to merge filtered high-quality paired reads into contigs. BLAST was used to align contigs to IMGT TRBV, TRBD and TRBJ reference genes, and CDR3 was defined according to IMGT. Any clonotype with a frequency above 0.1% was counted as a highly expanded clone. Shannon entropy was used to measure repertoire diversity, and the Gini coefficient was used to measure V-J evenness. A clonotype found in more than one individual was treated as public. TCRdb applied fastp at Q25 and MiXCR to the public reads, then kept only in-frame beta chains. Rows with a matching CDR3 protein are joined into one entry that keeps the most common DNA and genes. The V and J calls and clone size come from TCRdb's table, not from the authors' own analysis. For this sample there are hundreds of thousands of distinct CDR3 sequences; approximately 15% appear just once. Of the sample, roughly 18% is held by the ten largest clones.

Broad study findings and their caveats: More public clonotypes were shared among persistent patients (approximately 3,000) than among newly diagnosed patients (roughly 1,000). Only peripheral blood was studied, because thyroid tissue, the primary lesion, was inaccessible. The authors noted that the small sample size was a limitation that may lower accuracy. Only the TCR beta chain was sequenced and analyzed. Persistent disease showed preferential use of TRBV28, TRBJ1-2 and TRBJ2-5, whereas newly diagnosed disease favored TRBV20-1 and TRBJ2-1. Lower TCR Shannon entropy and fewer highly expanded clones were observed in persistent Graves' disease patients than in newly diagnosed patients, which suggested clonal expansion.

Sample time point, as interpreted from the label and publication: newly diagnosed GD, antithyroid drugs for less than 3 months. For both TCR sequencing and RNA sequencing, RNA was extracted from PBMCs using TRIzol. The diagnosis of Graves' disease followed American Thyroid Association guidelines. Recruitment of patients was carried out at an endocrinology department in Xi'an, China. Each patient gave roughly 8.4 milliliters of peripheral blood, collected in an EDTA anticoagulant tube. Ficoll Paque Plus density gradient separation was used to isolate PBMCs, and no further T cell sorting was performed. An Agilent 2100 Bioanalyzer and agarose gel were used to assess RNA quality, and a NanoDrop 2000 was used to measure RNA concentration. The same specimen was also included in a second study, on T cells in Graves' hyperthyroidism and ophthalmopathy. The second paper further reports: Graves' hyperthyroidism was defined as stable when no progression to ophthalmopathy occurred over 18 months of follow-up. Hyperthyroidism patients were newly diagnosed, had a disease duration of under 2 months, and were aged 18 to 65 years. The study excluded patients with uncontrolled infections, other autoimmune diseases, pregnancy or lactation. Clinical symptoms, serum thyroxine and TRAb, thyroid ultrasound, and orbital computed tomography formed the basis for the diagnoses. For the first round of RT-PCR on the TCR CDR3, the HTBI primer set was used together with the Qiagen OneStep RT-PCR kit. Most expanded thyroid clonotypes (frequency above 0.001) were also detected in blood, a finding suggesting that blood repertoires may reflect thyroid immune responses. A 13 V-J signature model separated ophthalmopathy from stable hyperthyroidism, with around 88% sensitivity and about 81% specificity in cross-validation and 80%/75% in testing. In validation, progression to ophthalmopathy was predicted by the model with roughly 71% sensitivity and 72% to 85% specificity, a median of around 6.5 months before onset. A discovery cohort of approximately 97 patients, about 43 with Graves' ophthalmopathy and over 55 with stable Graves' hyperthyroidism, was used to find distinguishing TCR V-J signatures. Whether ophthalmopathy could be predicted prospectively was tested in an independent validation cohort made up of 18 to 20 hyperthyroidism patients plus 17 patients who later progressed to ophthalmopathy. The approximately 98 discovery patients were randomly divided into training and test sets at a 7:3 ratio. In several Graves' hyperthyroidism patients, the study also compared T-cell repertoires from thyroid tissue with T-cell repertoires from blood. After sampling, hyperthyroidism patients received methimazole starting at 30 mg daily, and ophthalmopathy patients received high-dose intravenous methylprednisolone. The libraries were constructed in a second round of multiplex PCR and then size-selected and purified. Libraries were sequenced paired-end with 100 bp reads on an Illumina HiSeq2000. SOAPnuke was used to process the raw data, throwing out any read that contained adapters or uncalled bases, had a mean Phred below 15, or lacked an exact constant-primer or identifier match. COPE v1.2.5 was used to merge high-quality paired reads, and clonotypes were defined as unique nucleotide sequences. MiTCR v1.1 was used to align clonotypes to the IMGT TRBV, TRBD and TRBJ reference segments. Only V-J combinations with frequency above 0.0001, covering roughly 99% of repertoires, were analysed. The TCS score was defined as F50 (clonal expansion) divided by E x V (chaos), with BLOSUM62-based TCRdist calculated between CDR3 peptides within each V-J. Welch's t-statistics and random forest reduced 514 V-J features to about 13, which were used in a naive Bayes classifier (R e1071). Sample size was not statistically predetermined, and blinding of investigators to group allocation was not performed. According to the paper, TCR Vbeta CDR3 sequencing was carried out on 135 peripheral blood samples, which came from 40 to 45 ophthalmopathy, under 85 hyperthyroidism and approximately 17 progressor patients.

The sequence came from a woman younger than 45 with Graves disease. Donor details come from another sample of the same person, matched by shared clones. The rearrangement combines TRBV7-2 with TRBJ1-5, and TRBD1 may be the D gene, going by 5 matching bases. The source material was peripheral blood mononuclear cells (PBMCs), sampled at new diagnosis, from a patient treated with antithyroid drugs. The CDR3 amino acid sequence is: CASQGSNQPQHF. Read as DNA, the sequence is TGTGCCAGTCAGGGAAGCAATCAGCCCCAGCATTTT.